This T cell receptor (beta chain) was documented in a study of beta chain features in type 1 diabetes. Only a few counts were recorded for this clone. Its target is unknown. Expressed TCRB transcripts were sequenced because the entire RNA isolate underwent reverse transcription. The assay was immunoSEQ multiplex PCR, and TCRdb's table has in-frame clones only and misses some. The sample contains 600,000 to 700,000 clones, roughly an eighth of which appear only once. Regarding the study as a whole: Reads derived from cDNA could over-represent cells showing high TCR expression. Shorter templates may be favored by PCR, equally so in patients and controls. TCRB CDR3s from Type 1 diabetes patients were moderately but significantly shorter in all four CD4+ subsets.

Sequenced input: naive CD4+ T cells from blood. The sequence was obtained from a man in his late teens or twenties with type 1 diabetes.

The chain's CDR3 is CSVSLVNTEAFF. The DNA for the CDR3 is TGCAGCGTTAGTCTGGTTAACACTGAAGCTTTCTTT. V gene TRBV29-1 combines with J gene TRBJ1-1, with unresolved D. Germline lookup yields CDR1 SQVTM and CDR2 ANQGSEA. The V and J ends lost 5 bases and 2 bases respectively, with 9 bases between them. The CDR3 spans 12 residues.